The 8 T cell receptor beta chains below were found in one sample sequenced in a study of CXCR3-negative and CXCR3-positive naive CD8 T cells. The study, taken as a whole, reports: Naive cells positive for CXCR3 carried more hydrophobic TRB CDR3s than CXCR3-negative ones.

The authors prepared UMI-labeled TRB cDNA libraries by 5' RACE. Reanalyzing the 5' RACE reads, TCRdb keeps one entry per CDR3 protein, without DNA. With 100,000 to 150,000 distinct CDR3 sequences in the sample, the ten largest clones hold 0.41%. Which antigens these TCRs recognize remains unknown. Sequencing used naive CXCR3+ CD8+ T cells from blood. Subset indicated: CD45RO-CCR7+CD27+CD95- naive CD8+ T cells expressing CXCR3 (TNR3+). The receptors originated from a human donor in good health. Some clones in this sample may be carry-over from other donors' samples.

V usage is TRBV30 and J usage is TRBJ2-1; the D call from TCRdb, TRBD1, cannot be confirmed without DNA. The CDR3 has 13 amino acids. Per germline, CDR1 GTSNPN and CDR2 SVGIG (reference sequence). CDR3: CAWTGSIDNEQFF. The full variable domain, with the rest looked up from reference TRBV30 and TRBJ2-1, is SQTIHQWPATLVQPVGSPLSLECTVEGTSNPNLYWYRQAAGRGLQLLFYSVGIGQISSEVPQNLSASRPQDRQFILSSKKLLLSDSGFYLCAWTGSIDNEQFFGPGTRLTVL.

The rearrangement links TRBV6-5 to TRBJ1-1. The CDR3 is 12 residues long. Per the germline V gene, CDR1 is MNHEY and CDR2 is SVGAGI. CDR3 sequence reads: CASSYDGGEAFF.

The genes are TRBV28 and TRBJ2-2. The CDR3 is 16 residues long. CDR1 and CDR2 from the germline V gene are MDHEN and SYDVKM. CDR3 in amino acids: CASRMTQFIDTGELFF.

The chain couples TRBV9 to TRBJ2-5. This CDR3 spans 14 amino acids. Germline values: CDR1 SGDLS, CDR2 YYNGEE. CDR3 loop: CASSVGVGKETQYF.

The gene calls are TRBV2 and TRBJ2-1; the TCRdb call, TRBD1, lacks DNA for checking. CDR1 is SNHLY, CDR2 FYNNEI, per germline. The CDR3 length is 17 residues. CDR3 sequence reads: CASSEALWTGTYNEQFF.

The genes are TRBV7-9 and TRBJ2-7. The V gene's germline CDR1 is SEHNR and CDR2 FQNEAQ (reference sequence). The CDR3 consists of 12 residues. The CDR3 loop is CASRGTQNEQYF.

This chain joins TRBV25-1 and TRBJ1-4. Per germline, CDR1 MGHDK and CDR2 SYGVNS. CDR3 length: 15 amino acids. The chain's CDR3 is CASSEWVTGNEKLFF.

The chain is built from TRBV11-2 and TRBJ2-7; TCRdb's D call, TRBD2, is unchecked because there is no DNA. Germline loops: CDR1 SGHAT, CDR2 FQNNGV. The CDR3 sequence is 18 residues long. The CDR3 loop reads CASSLASSGLAVTYEQYF.